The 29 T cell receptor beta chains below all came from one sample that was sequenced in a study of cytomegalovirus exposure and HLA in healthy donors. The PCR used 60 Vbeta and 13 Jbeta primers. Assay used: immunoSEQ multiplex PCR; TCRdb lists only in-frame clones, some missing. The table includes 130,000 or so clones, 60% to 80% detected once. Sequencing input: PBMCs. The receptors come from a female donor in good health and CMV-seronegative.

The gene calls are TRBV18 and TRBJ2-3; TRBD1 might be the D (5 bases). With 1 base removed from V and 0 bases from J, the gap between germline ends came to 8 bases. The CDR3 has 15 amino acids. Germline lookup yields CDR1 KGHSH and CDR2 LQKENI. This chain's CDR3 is CASSPQQASTDTQYF. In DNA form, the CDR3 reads TGTGCCAGCTCACCACAACAGGCCAGCACAGATACGCAGTATTTT.

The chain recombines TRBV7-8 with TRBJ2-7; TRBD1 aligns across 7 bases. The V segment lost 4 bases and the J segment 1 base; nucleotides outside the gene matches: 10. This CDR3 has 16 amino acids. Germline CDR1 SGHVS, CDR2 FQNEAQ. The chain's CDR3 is CASSSSTGSASYEQYF. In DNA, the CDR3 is TGTGCCAGCAGCTCGTCGACAGGGTCAGCGTCCTACGAGCAGTACTTC.

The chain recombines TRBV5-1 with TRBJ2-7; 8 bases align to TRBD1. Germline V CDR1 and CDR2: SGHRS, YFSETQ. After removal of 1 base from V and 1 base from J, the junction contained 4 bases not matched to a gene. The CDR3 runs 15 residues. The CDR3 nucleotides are TGCGCCAGCAGCTTGCGGACAGGGACTTCCTACGAGCAGTACTTC. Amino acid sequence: CASSLRTGTSYEQYF.

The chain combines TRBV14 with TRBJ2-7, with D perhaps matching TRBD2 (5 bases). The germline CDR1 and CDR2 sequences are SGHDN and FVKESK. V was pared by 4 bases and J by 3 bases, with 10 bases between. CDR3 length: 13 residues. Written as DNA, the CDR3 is TGTGCCAGCAGCCCGCCGGGGATCTACGAGCAGTACTTC. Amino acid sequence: CASSPPGIYEQYF.

The CDR3 DNA follows: TGCAGCGTTGTACCAGGGGACTATGGCTACACCTTC. This sequence encodes CSVVPGDYGYTF. The rearrangement uses TRBV29-1 and TRBJ1-2, with D possibly being TRBD1 (6 bases). The V end lost 4 bases, the J end lost 3 bases, and 9 bases lay between the germline ends. The CDR3 totals 12 residues. Germline V gene lookup returns CDR1 SQVTM and CDR2 ANQGSEA.

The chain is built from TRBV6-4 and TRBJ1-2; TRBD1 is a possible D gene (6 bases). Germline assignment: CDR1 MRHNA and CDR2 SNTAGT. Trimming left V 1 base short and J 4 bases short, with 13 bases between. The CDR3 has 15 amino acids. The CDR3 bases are TGTGCCAGCAGTGACTTGGCGGGGGCGGGCTATGGCTACACCTTC. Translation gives CASSDLAGAGYGYTF.

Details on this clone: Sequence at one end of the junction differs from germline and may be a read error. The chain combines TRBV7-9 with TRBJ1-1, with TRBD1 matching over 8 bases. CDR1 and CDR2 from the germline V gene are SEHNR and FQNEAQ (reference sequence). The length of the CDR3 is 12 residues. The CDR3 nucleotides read TGTTCCAGCAGCCAGACAGGGGCTGAAGCTTTCTTT. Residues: CSSSQTGAEAFF. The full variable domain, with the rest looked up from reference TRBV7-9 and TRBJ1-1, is DTGVSQNPRHKITKRGQNVTFRCDPISEHNRLYWYRQTLGQGPEFLTYFQNEAQLEKSRLLSDRFSAERPKGSFSTLEIQRTEQGDSAMYLCSSSQTGAEAFFGQGTRLTVV.

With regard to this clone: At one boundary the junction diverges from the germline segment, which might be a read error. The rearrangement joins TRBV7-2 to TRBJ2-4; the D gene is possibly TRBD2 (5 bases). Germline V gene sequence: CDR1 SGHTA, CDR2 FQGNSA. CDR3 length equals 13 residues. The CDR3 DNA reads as TGTGCCGGCAGCCGCCGGGAAGGAAACATTCAGTACTTC. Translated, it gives CAGSRREGNIQYF.

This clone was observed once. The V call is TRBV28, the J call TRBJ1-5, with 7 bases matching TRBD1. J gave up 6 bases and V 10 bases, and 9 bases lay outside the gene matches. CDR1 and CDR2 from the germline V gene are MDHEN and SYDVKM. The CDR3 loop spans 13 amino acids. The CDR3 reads CATGQGVRQPQHF. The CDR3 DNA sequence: TGTGCCACAGGGCAGGGGGTCCGTCAGCCCCAGCATTTT.

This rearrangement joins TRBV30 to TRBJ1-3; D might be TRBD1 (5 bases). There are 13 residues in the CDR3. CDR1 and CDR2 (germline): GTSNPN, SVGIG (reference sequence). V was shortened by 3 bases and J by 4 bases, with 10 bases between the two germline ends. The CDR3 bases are TGTGCCTGGAGCGATGGGGCGGGAAACACCATATATTTT. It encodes CAWSDGAGNTIYF.

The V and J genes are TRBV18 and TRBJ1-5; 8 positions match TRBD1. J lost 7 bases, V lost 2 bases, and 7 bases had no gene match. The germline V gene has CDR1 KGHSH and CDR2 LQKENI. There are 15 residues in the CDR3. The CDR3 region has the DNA TGTGCCAGCTCACCAAGAGACAGGGGAGACCAGCCCCAGCATTTT. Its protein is CASSPRDRGDQPQHF.

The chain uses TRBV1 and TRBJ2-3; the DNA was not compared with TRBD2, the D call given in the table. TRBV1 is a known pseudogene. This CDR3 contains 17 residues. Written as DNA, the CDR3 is TGCACCAGCAGTCGGCCGGGGGGGCCAAAAGAAGCGGATACGCAGTATTTT. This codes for CTSSRPGGPKEADTQYF.

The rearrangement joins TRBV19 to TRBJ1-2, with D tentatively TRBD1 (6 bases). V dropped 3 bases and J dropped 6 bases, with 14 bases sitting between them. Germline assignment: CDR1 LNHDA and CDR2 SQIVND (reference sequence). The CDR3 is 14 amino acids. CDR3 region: CASSIEGVSNGYTF. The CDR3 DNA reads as TGTGCCAGTAGTATCGAGGGGGTCAGTAATGGCTACACCTTC.

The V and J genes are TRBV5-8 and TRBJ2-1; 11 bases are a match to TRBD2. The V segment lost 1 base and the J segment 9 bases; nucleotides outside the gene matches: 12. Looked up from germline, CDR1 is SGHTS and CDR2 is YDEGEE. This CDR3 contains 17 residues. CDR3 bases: TGTGCCAGCAGCTTGTTTTTTAGCGGGGGGGCCGTTCCTGAGCAGTTCTTC. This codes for CASSLFFSGGAVPEQFF.

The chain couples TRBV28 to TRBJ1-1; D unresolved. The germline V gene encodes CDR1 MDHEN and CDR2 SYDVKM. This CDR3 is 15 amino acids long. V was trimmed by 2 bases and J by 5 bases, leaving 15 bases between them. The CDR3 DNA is TGTGCCAGCAGTTTAAGCTCGGGGTTTGGGACTGAAGCTTTCTTT. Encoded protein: CASSLSSGFGTEAFF.

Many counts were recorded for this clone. In DNA, the CDR3 is TGTGCCACCCGACCGGGGGGCTCGAACACCGGGGAGCTGTTTTTT. Amino acid sequence: CATRPGGSNTGELFF. The genes are TRBV15 and TRBJ2-2; D may be TRBD2 (7 bases). CDR3 length: 15 residues. V was trimmed by 8 bases and J by 0 bases, leaving 13 bases between them. Germline V gene lookup returns CDR1 LNHNV and CDR2 YYDKDF (reference sequence).

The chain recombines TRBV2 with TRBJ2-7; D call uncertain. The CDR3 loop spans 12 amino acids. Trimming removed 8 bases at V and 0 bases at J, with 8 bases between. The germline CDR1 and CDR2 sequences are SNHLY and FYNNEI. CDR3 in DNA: TGTGCCAGCCGTGGCAGCTCCTACGAGCAGTACTTC. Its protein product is CASRGSSYEQYF.

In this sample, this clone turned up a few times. CDR3 DNA sequence: TGTGCCAGCAGCGTGGGCGAGGGAGGGCTGTTTTTT. Amino acids: CASSVGEGGLFF. The chain has TRBV7-9 and TRBJ1-4; D is undetermined. Germline CDR1 reads SEHNR; CDR2 reads FQNEAQ (reference sequence). This CDR3 has 12 residues. Trimming removed 5 bases from V and 14 bases from J, with 15 bases in between.

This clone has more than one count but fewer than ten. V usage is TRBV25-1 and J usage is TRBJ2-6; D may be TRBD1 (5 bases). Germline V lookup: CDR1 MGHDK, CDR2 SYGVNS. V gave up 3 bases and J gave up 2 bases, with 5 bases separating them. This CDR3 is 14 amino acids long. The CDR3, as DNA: TGTGCCAGCAGTGACAGGGCTGGGGCCAACGTCCTGACTTTC. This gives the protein CASSDRAGANVLTF.

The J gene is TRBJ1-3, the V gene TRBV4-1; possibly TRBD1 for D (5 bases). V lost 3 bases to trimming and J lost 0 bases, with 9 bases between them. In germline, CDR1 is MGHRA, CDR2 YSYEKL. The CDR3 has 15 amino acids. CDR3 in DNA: TGCGCCAGCAGCCATAGTGGACACTCTGGAAACACCATATATTTT. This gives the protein CASSHSGHSGNTIYF.

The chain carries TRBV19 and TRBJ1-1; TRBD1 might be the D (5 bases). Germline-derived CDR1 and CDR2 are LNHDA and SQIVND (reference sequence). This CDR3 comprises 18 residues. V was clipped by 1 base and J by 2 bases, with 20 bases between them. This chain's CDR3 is CASSIADERTGPNTEAFF. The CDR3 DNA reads TGTGCCAGTAGTATAGCGGACGAGAGAACAGGTCCAAACACTGAAGCTTTCTTT.

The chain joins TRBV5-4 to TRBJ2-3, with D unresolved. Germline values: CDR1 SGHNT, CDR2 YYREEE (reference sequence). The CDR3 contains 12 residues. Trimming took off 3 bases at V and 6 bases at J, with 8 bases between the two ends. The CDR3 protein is CASSSISDTQYF. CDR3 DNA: TGTGCCAGCAGCTCAATTTCCGATACGCAGTATTTT. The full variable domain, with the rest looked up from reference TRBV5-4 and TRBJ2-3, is ETGVTQSPTHLIKTRGQQVTLRCSSQSGHNTVSWYQQALGQGPQFIFQYYREEENGRGNFPPRFSGLQFPNYSSELNVNALELDDSALYLCASSSISDTQYFGPGTRLTVL.

The CDR3 spells CASSPRELQYF. The CDR3 nucleotides read TGTGCCAGCAGTCCCCGGGAGCTCCAGTACTTC. This sequence joins TRBV6-6 and TRBJ2-5; TRBD2 is a possible D gene (6 bases). Looked up from germline, CDR1 is MNHNY and CDR2 is SVGAGI (reference sequence). The CDR3 sequence is 11 residues long. V lost 5 bases and J 10 bases, leaving 11 bases between the germline ends.

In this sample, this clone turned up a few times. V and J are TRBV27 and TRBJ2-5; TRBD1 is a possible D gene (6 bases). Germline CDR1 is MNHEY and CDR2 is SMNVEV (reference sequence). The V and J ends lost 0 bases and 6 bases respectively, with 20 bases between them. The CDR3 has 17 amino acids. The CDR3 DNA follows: TGTGCCAGCAGTTTATCCCCCGGGTGGGAGAGGGACAAGACCCAGTACTTC. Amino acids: CASSLSPGWERDKTQYF.

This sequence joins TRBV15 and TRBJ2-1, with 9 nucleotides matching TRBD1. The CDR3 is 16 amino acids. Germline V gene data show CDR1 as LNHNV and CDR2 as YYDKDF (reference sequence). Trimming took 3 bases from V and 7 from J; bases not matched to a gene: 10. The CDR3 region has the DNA TGTGCCACCAGCAGGGGTCTCGGGACAGGGAGTAATGAGCAGTTCTTC. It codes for CATSRGLGTGSNEQFF.

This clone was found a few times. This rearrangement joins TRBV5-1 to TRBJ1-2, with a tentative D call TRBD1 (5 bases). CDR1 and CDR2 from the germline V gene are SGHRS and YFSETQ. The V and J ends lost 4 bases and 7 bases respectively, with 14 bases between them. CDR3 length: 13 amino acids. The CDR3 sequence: CASSSPGILGYTF. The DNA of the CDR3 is TGCGCCAGCAGCAGCCCAGGGATCCTTGGCTACACCTTC.

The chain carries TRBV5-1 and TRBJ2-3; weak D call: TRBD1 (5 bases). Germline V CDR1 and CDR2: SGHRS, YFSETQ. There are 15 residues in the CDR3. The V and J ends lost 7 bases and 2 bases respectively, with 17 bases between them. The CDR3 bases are TGCGCCAGCCAGGATAGGACACAAGCCACAGATACGCAGTATTTT. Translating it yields CASQDRTQATDTQYF.

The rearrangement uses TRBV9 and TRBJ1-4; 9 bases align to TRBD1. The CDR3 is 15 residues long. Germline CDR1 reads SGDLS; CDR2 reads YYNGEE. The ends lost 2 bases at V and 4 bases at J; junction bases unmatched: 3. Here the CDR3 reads CASSVTGGFNEKLFF. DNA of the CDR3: TGTGCCAGCAGCGTTACAGGGGGCTTTAATGAAAAACTGTTTTTT. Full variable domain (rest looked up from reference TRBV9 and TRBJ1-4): DSGVTQTPKHLITATGQRVTLRCSPRSGDLSVYWYQQSLDQGLQFLIQYYNGEERAKGNILERFSAQQFPDLHSELNLSSLELGDSALYFCASSVTGGFNEKLFFGSGTQLSVL.

CDR3 sequence (DNA): TGCAGCGTTGCCTCGACAGCGCACACAGATACGCAGTATTTT. Translating it yields CSVASTAHTDTQYF. The chain employs TRBV29-1 and TRBJ2-3, with D possibly being TRBD1 (5 bases). Germline values: CDR1 SQVTM, CDR2 ANQGSEA. Deletions cut 4 bases from V and 2 bases from J, with 13 bases between. This CDR3 is built from 14 residues.